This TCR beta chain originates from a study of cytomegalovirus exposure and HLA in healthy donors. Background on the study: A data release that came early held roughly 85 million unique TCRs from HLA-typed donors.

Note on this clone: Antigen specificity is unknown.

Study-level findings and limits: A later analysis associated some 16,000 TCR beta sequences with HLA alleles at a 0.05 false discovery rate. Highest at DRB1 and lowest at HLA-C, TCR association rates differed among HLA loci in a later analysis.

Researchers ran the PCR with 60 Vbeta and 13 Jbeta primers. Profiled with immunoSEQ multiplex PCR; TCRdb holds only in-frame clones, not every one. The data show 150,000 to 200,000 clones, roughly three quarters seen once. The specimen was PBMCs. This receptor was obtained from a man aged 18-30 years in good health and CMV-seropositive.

CDR3 coding DNA: TGTGCCAGTAGTATAATGGTTGGTGGGGACAGGAGCACAGATACGCAGTATTTT. Translation: CASSIMVGGDRSTDTQYF. This rearrangement joins TRBV19 to TRBJ2-3; 8 nucleotides line up with TRBD1. Germline CDR1 LNHDA, CDR2 SQIVND (reference sequence). V gave up 2 bases and J gave up 0 bases; unmatched junction bases: 10. The CDR3 covers 18 residues.